The entry below describes one TCR beta chain. Its antigen is as yet unknown. The J segment lost 2 bases and the V segment lost 1 base, leaving 1 base of the junction unmatched. Germline loops: CDR1 LNHNV, CDR2 YYDKDF (reference sequence). The CDR3 covers 14 residues. These data originate in a study of T cell repertoires in cytomegalovirus infection. Study details: Well-studied HLA-B-restricted epitopes and recently identified HLA-C-restricted epitopes of CMV were both used in the study. Through public TCR beta signatures, both CMV infection and matching HLA type were indicated.

Study outcomes and limitations: In two of eight donors, the top clonotype was HLA-C-restricted CMV-specific.

MiXCR, run by TCRdb on the reads, gives a single entry per CDR3 protein. The table includes hundreds of thousands of distinct CDR3 sequences, 25% to 35% detected once. The sequences come from cultured PBMCs, collected from culture after CMV antigen stimulation. The V gene is TRBV15, the J gene TRBJ2-7; the match to TRBD1 covers 8 bases. The receptor was derived from a human donor in good health (CMV status not recorded). Some clones in this sample may be carry-over from other donors' samples. Here the CDR3 DNA reads TGTGCCACCAGCAGAGGGACAGGGACCTACGAGCAGTACTTC. Its protein is CATSRGTGTYEQYF.